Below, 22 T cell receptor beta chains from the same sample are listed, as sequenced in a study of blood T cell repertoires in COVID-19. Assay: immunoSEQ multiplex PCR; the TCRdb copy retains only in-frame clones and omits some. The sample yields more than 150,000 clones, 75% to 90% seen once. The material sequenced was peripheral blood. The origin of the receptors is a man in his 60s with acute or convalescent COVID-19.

CDR3 sequence: CASSLEAYNEQFF. The CDR3 coding sequence is TGTGCCAGCAGCTTAGAAGCGTACAATGAGCAGTTCTTC. V gene TRBV11-2 combines with J gene TRBJ2-1; no reliable D call. This CDR3 is 13 amino acids long. Trimming left V 0 bases short and J 4 bases short, with 4 bases between. The germline gives CDR1 SGHAT, CDR2 FQNNGV.

The CDR3 region is CASSPKFGSGGVYNEQFF. The CDR3 bases are TGTGCCAGCAGCCCAAAGTTTGGATCCGGGGGAGTCTACAATGAGCAGTTCTTC. The rearrangement uses TRBV7-2 and TRBJ2-1; D is perhaps TRBD2 (6 bases). V was trimmed by 5 bases and J by 3 bases, leaving 23 bases between them. In germline, CDR1 is SGHTA, CDR2 FQGNSA. CDR3 size: 18 residues.

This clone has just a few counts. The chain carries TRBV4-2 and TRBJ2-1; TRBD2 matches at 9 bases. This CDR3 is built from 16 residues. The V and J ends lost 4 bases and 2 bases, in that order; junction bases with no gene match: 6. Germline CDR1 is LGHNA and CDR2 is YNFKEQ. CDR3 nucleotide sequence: TGTGCCAGCAGCCCGGGAGCTAGCGGGGCCTACAATGAGCAGTTCTTC. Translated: CASSPGASGAYNEQFF.

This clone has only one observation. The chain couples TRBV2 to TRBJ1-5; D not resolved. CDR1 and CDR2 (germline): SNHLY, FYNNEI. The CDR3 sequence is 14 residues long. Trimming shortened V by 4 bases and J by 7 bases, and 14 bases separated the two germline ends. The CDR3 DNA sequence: TGTGCCAGCAGTGTGGAGATTAGCGGGCAGCCCCAGCATTTT. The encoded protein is CASSVEISGQPQHF.

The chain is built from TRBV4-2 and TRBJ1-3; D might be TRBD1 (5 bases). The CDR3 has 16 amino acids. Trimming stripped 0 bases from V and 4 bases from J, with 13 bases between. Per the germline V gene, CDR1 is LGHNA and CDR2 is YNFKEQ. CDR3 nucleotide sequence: TGTGCCAGCAGCCAAGATCTGGGCAGGGCGGGAAACACCATATATTTT. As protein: CASSQDLGRAGNTIYF.

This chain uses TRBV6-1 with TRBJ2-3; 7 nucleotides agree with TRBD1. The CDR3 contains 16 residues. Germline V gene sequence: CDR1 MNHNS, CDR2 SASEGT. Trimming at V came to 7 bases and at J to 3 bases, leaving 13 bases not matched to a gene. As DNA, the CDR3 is TGTGCCAGCACTGACCTCGGGACAGCAGGGACAGATACGCAGTATTTT. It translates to CASTDLGTAGTDTQYF.

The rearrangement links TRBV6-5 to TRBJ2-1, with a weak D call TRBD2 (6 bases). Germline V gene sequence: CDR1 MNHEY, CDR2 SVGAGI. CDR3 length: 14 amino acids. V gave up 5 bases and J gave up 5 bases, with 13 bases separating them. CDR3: CASSPRRVDNEQFF. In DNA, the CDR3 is TGTGCCAGCAGTCCTCGGAGGGTAGACAATGAGCAGTTCTTC.

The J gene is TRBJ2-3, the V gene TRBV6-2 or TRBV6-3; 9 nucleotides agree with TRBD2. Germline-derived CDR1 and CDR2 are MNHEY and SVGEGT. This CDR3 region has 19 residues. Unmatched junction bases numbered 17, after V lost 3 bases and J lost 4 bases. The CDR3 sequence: CASSYASKPSAGGADTQYF. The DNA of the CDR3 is TGTGCCAGCAGTTATGCCTCGAAGCCTAGCGCGGGGGGGGCAGATACGCAGTATTTT.

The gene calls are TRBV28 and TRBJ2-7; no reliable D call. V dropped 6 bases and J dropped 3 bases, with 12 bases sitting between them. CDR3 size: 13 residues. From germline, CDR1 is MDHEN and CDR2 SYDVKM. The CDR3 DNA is TGTGCCAGCAGCTCTGGAGCCCTCTACGAGCAGTACTTC. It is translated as CASSSGALYEQYF.

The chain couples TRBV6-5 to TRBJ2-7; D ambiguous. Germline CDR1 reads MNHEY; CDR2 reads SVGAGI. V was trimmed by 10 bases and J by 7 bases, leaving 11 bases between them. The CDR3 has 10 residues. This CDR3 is CAIGEVEQYF. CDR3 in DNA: TGTGCCATCGGAGAGGTTGAGCAGTACTTC.

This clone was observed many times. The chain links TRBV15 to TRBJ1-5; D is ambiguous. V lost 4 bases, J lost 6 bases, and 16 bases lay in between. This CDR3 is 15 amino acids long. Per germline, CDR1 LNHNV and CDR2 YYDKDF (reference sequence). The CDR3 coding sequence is TGTGCCACCAGCAACGGCAGGAATGTTGGTCAGCCCCAGCATTTT. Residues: CATSNGRNVGQPQHF.

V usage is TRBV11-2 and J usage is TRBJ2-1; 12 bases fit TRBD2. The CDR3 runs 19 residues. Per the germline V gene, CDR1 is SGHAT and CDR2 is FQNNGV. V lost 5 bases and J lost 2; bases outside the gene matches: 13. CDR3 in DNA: TGTGCCAGCAGCCGGACTAGCGGGGTTACTATGAGGCCCTACAATGAGCAGTTCTTC. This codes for CASSRTSGVTMRPYNEQFF.

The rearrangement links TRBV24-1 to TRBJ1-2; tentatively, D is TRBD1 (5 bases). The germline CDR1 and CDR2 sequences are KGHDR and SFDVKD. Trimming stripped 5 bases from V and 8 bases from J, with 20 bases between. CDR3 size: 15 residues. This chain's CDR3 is CATSGPLGPEKGYTF. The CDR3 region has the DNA TGTGCCACCAGTGGCCCCTTGGGGCCCGAGAAAGGCTACACCTTC.

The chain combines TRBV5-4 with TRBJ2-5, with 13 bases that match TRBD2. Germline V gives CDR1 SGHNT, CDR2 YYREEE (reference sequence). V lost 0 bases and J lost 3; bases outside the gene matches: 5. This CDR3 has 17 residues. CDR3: CASSLAGGLAGKETQYF. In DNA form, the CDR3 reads TGTGCCAGCAGCTTGGCAGGGGGACTAGCGGGGAAAGAGACCCAGTACTTC.

The CDR3 spells CASSPTTGTSRFF. The CDR3 coding sequence is TGTGCCAGCAGCCCTACAACCGGGACTAGTAGGTTCTTC. The chain has TRBV7-2 and TRBJ2-1, with 8 nucleotides matching TRBD2. The CDR3 is made up of 13 amino acids. The germline V gene encodes CDR1 SGHTA and CDR2 FQGNSA. V dropped 5 bases and J dropped 15; count of bases not matched to a gene: 12.

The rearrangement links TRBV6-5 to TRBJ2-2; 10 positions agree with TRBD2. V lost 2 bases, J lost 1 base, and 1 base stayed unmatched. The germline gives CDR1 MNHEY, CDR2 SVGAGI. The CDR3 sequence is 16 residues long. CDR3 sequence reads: CASSYRTSGNTGELFF. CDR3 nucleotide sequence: TGTGCCAGCAGTTACCGGACTAGCGGGAACACCGGGGAGCTGTTTTTT.

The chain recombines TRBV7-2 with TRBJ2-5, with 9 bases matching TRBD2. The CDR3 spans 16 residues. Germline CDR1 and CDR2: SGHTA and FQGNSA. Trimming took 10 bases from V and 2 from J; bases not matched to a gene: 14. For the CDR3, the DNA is TGTGCCATCTCACGGGTCCCGGGACTAGCACAAGAGACCCAGTACTTC. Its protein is CAISRVPGLAQETQYF.

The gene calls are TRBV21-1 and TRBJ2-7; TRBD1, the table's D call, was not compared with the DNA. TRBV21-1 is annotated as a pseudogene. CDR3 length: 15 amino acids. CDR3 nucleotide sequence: TGTGCCAGCAGCAAAGGACAGGGAGGCCCCTACGAGCAGTACTTC. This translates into CASSKGQGGPYEQYF.

For the CDR3, the DNA is TGTGCCAGCAGCTTGAGGAGCCCGACAGATACGCAGTATTTT. Amino acids: CASSLRSPTDTQYF. This chain uses TRBV5-4 with TRBJ2-3; D gene ambiguous. Germline V gene lookup returns CDR1 SGHNT and CDR2 YYREEE (reference sequence). V shed 1 base and J shed 3 bases, with 9 bases lying between them. The CDR3 is made up of 14 amino acids.

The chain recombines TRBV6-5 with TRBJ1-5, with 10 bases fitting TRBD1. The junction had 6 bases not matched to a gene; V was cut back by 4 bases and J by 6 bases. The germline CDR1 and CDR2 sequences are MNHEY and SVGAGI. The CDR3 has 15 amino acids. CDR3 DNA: TGTGCCAGCAGTTCCACCGGGACAGGGGCTCAGCCCCAGCATTTT. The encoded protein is CASSSTGTGAQPQHF.

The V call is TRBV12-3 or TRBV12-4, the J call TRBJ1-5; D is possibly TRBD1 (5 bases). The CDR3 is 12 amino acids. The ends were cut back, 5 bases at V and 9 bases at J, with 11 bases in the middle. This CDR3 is CASSRGTGPQHF. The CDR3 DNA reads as TGTGCCAGCAGTCGGGGGACTGGGCCCCAGCATTTT.

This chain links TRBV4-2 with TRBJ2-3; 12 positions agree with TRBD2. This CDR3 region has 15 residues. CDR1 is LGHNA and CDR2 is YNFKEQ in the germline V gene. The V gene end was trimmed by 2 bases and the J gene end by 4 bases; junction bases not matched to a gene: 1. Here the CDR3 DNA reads TGTGCCAGCAGCCAACTAGCGGGAGGGCCAGATACGCAGTATTTT. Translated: CASSQLAGGPDTQYF.